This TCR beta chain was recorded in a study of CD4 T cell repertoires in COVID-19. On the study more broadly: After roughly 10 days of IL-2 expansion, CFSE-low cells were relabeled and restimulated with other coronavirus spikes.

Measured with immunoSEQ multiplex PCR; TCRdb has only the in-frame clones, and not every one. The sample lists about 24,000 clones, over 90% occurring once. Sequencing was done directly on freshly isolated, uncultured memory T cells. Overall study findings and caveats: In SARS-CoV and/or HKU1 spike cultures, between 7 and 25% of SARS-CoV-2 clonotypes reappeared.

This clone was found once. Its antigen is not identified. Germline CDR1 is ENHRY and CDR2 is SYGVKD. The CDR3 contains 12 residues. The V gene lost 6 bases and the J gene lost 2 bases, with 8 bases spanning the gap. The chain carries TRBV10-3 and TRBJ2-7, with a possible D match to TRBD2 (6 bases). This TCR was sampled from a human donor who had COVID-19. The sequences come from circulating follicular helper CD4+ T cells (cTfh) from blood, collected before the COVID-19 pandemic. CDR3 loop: CAISGRTYEQYF. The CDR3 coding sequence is TGTGCCATCAGCGGGAGAACCTACGAGCAGTACTTC.